The present T cell receptor (beta chain) was sequenced within a study of shared clonotypes between healthy human individuals. Study findings and constraints: Only a few donors were included, so the genetic and exposure-history diversity represented was limited. Across a handful of donors, naive CD4 shared 5% to 5.5%, naive CD8 around 3.8%, memory CD4 more than 2%, memory CD8 more than 0.35%.

Per the study methods: Junction-only sequences produced by ImmunoSEQ had no quality scores, so filtering differed. The table came from immunoSEQ multiplex PCR; TCRdb's copy has only in-frame clones and leaves some out. V and J calls and clone size come straight from that table; D and trimming were deduced from the DNA. The sample shows 950,000 to 1,300,000 clones, approximately 76% of them seen only once. In the case of this clone: Its antigen is not identified.

The origin of this receptor is a man aged 18-30 years in good health. The material sequenced was memory CD4+ T cells sorted from blood. The subset was: CD45RA-negative fraction.

CDR3 region: CASSQRSPGGYRSGNTIYF. The CDR3 DNA reads TGTGCCAGCAGCCAAAGATCCCCCGGGGGGTATCGCTCTGGAAACACCATATATTTT. This chain connects TRBV14 to TRBJ1-3; D perhaps matches TRBD1 (5 bases). There are 19 residues in the CDR3. Trimming shortened V by 2 bases and J by 0 bases, and 20 bases separated the two germline ends. CDR1 SGHDN and CDR2 FVKESK come from the germline V gene.